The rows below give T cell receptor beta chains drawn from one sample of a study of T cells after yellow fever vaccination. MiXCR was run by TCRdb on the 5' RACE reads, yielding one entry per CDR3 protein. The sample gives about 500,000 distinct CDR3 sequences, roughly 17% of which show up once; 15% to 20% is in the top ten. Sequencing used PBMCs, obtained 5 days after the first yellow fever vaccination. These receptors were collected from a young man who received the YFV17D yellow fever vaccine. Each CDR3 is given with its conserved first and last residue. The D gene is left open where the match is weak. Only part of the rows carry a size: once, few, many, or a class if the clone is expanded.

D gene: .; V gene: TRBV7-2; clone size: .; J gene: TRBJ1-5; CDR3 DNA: TGTGCCAGCAGCTCCCCCGTGGCGGGGGTGGGCAATCAGCCCCAGCATTTT; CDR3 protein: CASSSPVAGVGNQPQHF
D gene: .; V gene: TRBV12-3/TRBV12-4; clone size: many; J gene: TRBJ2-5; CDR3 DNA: TGTGCCAGCAGCCGAGAGGAAGAGACCCAGTACTTC; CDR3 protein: CASSREEETQYF
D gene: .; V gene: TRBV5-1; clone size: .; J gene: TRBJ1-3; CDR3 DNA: TGCGCCAGCAGCTTGGGGGTCCTCTCTGGAAACACCATATATTTT; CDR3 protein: CASSLGVLSGNTIYF
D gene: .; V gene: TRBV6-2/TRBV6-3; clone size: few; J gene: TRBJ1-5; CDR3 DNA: TGTGCCAGCAGCCACGGTTCCCCCCAGCATTTT; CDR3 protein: CASSHGSPQHF
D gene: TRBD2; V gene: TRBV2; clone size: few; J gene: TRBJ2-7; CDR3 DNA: TGTGCCAGCGCGGGGGGGCCGAGGATGGCCCGGTACGAGCAGTACTTC; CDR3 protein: CASAGGPRMARYEQYF
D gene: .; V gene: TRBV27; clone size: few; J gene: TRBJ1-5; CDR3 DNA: TGTGCCAGCAGTTTATTGGGGGTTCCCAATCAGCCCCAGCATTTT; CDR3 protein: CASSLLGVPNQPQHF
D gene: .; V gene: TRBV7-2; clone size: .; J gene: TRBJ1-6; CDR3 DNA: TGTGCCAGCAGCTACTCCGGGCGGCCCCTCCACTTT; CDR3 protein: CASSYSGRPLHF
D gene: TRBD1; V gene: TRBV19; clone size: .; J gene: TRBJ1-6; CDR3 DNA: TGTGCCAGCCAGGGGGGCTCCTATAATTCACCCCTCCACTTT; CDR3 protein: CASQGGSYNSPLHF
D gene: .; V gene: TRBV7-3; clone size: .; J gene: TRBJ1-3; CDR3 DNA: TGTGCCAGCAGCTTTGGAGGGGGAGCAGGAAACACCATATATTTT; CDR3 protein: CASSFGGGAGNTIYF
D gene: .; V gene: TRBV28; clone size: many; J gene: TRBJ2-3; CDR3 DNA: TGTGCCAGCACCCCACCGGGCCGAGATACGCAGTATTTT; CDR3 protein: CASTPPGRDTQYF
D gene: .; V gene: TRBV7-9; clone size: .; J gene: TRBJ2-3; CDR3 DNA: TGTGCCAGCAGCCAAACATCTTTCGATACGCAGTATTTT; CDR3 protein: CASSQTSFDTQYF
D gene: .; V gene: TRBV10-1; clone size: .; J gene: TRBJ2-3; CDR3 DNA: TGCGCCAGCAGTGAGGAGGGCCCAGATACGCAGTATTTT; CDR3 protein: CASSEEGPDTQYF
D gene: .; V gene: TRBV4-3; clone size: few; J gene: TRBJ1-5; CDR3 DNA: TGCGCCAGCAGCCAAGAGTACCGGGGGCTAAGCAATCAGCCCCAGCATTTT; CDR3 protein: CASSQEYRGLSNQPQHF
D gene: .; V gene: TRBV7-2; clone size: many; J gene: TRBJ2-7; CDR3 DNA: TGTGCCAGCAGCTTAGTAAGGAGCTCCTACGAGCAGTACTTC; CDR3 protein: CASSLVRSSYEQYF
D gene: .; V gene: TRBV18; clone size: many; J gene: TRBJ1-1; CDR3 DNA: TGTGCCAGCTCACCACCAGGCGGGAACACTGAAGCTTTCTTT; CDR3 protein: CASSPPGGNTEAFF
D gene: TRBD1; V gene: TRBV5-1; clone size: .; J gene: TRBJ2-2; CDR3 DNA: TGCGCCAGCAGCTTGGCGGGGACAGGGAAGGAGGAGCTGTTTTTT; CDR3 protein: CASSLAGTGKEELFF
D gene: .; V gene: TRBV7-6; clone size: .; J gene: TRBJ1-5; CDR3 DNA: TGTGCCAGCAGCTTAGAATCAGCGAGCAGCCCCCAGCCCCAGCATTTT; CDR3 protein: CASSLESASSPQPQHF
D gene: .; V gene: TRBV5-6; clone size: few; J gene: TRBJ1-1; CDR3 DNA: TGTGCCAGCAGTTTTGGGGTCACTGAAGCTTTCTTT; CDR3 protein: CASSFGVTEAFF
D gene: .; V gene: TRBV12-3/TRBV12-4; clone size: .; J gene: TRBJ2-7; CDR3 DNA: TGTGCCAGCACTCGGGGCACTTCCTACGAGCAGTACTTC; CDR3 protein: CASTRGTSYEQYF
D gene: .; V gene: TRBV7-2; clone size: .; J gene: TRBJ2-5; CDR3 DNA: TGTGCCAGCGGCCGACGGGGGAGAGGAGAGACCCAGTACTTC; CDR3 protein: CASGRRGRGETQYF
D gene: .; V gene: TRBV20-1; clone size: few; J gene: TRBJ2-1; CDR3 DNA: TGCAGTGCTAGAGCCAGACAGGTAAATGAGCAGTTCTTC; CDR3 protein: CSARARQVNEQFF
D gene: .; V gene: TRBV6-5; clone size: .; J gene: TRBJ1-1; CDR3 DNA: TGTGCCAGCAGTTACGGGGGCTCGGCCACTGAAGCTTTCTTT; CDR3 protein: CASSYGGSATEAFF
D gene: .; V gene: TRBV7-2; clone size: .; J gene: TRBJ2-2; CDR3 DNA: TGTGCCAGCAGCTTAGGATGGAACACCGGGGAGCTGTTTTTT; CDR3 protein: CASSLGWNTGELFF
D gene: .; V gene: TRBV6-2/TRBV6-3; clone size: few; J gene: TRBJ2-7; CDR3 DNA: TGTGCCAGCAGCCACCCCCTCCAGTGGCGGGGCCACCGCCACGAGCAGTACTTC; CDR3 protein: CASSHPLQWRGHRHEQYF
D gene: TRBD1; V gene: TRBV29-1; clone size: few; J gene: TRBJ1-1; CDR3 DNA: TGCAGCGCCTACACAGGGGACACTGAAGCTTTCTTT; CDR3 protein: CSAYTGDTEAFF
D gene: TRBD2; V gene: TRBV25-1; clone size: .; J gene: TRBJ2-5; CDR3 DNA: TGTGCCAGCAAGACTAGCGGGGGCGCGTACCAAGAGACCCAGTACTTC; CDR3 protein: CASKTSGGAYQETQYF
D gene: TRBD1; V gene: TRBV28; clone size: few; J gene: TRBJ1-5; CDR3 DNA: TGTGCCAGCAGTTGGGGACAGGGGGCGAGCAATCAGCCCCAGCATTTT; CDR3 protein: CASSWGQGASNQPQHF
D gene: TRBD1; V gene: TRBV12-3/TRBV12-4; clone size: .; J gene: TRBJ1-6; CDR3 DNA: TGTGCCAGCAGCTTCGGGACAGGGGTGAATTCACCCCTCCACTTT; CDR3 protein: CASSFGTGVNSPLHF
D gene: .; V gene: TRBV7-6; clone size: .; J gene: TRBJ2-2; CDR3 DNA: TGTGCCAGCAGCGCATCGGGGTTGGCCGGGGAGCTGTTTTTT; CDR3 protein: CASSASGLAGELFF
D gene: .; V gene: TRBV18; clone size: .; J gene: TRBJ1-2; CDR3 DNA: TGTGCCAGCTCACCACAGAGGGTCGGCTATGGCTACACCTTC; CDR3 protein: CASSPQRVGYGYTF
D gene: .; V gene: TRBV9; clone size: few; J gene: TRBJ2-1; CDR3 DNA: TGTGCCAGCAGCGACCAGGGCAATGAGCAGTTCTTC; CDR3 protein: CASSDQGNEQFF
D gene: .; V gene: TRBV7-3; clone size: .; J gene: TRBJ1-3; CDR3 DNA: TGTGCCAGCAGCACTACCGGACACCTTGGAAACACCATATATTTT; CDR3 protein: CASSTTGHLGNTIYF
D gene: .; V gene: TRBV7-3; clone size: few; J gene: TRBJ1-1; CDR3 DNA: TGTGCCAGCAGCTTAACGTACAGGTTAACTGAAGCTTTCTTT; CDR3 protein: CASSLTYRLTEAFF
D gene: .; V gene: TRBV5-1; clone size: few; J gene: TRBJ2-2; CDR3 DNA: TGCGCCAGCAGCAAAACGGGACCTCCAGACGGGGAGCTGTTTTTT; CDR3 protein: CASSKTGPPDGELFF
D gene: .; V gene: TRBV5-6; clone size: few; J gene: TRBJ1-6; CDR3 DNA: TGTGCCAGCAGGCTGTCCGAGAATTCACCCCTCCACTTT; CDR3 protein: CASRLSENSPLHF
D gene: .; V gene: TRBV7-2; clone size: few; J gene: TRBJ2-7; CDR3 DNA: TGTGCCAGCAGCTTAGACACTAATAGGGAGTACTTC; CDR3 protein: CASSLDTNREYF